Shown below are 24 T cell receptor beta chains from a single sample sequenced in a study of T cell repertoires in cytomegalovirus infection. Using its own MiXCR run on the reads, TCRdb lists one record per CDR3 protein. The sample has around 530,000 distinct CDR3 sequences, roughly 29% seen once. Sequences were obtained from PBMCs. The receptors stem from a human donor in good health (CMV status not recorded). Some clones in this sample may be carry-over from other donors' samples.

In its sample, this clonotype was seen many times. J is TRBJ2-7 and V is TRBV7-2; D gene unclear. V lost 1 base to trimming and J lost 3 bases, with 10 bases between them. In germline, CDR1 is SGHTA, CDR2 FQGNSA. This CDR3 comprises 14 residues. CDR3 DNA: TGTGCCAGCAGCTTAGTAGGATACGGCTACGAGCAGTACTTC. Translation: CASSLVGYGYEQYF.

This clonotype has just a few counts. CDR3 protein: CASSSEYRVVGYTF. Written as DNA, the CDR3 is TGTGCCAGCTCATCAGAGTACAGGGTGGTCGGCTACACCTTC. The V and J genes are TRBV19 and TRBJ1-2; possible D gene TRBD1, 6 bases. The germline gives CDR1 LNHDA, CDR2 SQIVND (reference sequence). V lost 9 bases to trimming and J lost 8 bases, with 22 bases between them. This CDR3 is 14 amino acids long.

This rearrangement joins TRBV13 to TRBJ2-2; D ambiguous. From germline, CDR1 is PRHDT and CDR2 FYEKMQ (reference sequence). Trimming pared 3 bases from V and 4 bases from J, leaving 9 bases between. The CDR3 loop spans 14 amino acids. CDR3 nucleotide sequence: TGTGCCAGCAGCTTGGTTACTGGCACCGGGGAGCTGTTTTTT. It encodes CASSLVTGTGELFF.

The gene calls are TRBV6-6 and TRBJ1-1; the D is unclear. Between the trimmed V and J ends, which lost 8 bases and 0 bases, there was a span of 7 bases. CDR3 length: 12 residues. Germline lookup yields CDR1 MNHNY and CDR2 SVGAGI (reference sequence). The DNA for the CDR3 is TGTGCCAGCGGAGCAGTGAACACTGAAGCTTTCTTT. This translates into CASGAVNTEAFF.

This clonotype was counted a few times. The rearrangement links TRBV12-3 or TRBV12-4 to TRBJ2-4, with a weak D call TRBD1 (6 bases). V dropped 5 bases and J dropped 0 bases, with 20 bases sitting between them. The CDR3 covers 18 residues. In DNA form, the CDR3 reads TGTGCCAGCAGTCTCGCCCTCCACAGGGTATTAGCCAAAAACATTCAGTACTTC. It is translated as CASSLALHRVLAKNIQYF.

V and J are TRBV7-2 and TRBJ2-2, with D possibly being TRBD2 (6 bases). Looked up from germline, CDR1 is SGHTA and CDR2 is FQGNSA. Trimming removed 5 bases at V and 3 bases at J, with 16 bases between. The length of the CDR3 is 16 residues. The CDR3 DNA is TGTGCCAGCAGCCCGTGGCGGGACCTCTACACCGGGGAGCTGTTTTTT. This translates into CASSPWRDLYTGELFF.

The chain has TRBV29-1 and TRBJ2-5; 10 nucleotides agree with TRBD2. There are 17 residues in the CDR3. Germline-derived CDR1 and CDR2 are SQVTM and ANQGSEA. V shed 4 bases and J 5 bases; nucleotides not matched to a gene: 16. The CDR3 spells CSVVWLSGRAWGETQYF. CDR3 in DNA: TGCAGCGTTGTTTGGTTAAGCGGGAGGGCCTGGGGGGAGACCCAGTACTTC.

This rearrangement joins TRBV7-9 to TRBJ2-2; 7 bases are a match to TRBD1. CDR1 SEHNR and CDR2 FQNEAQ come from the germline V gene (reference sequence). This CDR3 region has 17 residues. V was clipped by 4 bases and J by 7 bases; unmatched bases: 15. The CDR3 loop is CASSSTKRQGQLGELFF. DNA for the CDR3: TGTGCCAGCAGCTCGACAAAGAGACAGGGTCAACTCGGGGAGCTGTTTTTT.

The chain has TRBV7-3 and TRBJ2-3, with 9 bases aligning to TRBD2. The V gene end was trimmed by 4 bases and the J gene end by 6 bases; junction bases not matched to a gene: 5. Germline V CDR1 and CDR2: SGHTA, FQGTGA. The CDR3 is 14 residues long. This chain's CDR3 is CASSYLAGVDTQYF. Written as DNA, the CDR3 is TGTGCCAGCAGCTACTTAGCGGGAGTGGATACGCAGTATTTT.

The chain employs TRBV15 and TRBJ2-7, with D perhaps matching TRBD1 (5 bases). CDR3 length: 12 amino acids. Germline-derived CDR1 and CDR2 are LNHNV and YYDKDF (reference sequence). V shed 8 bases and J shed 5 bases, with 13 bases lying between them. Here the CDR3 DNA reads TGTGCCACCTCTTTTCAGGACAACGAGCAGTACTTC. Amino acid sequence: CATSFQDNEQYF.

Comments on this clonotype: A junction boundary mismatches the germline segment, possibly from a read error. This chain connects TRBV5-3 to TRBJ2-3; D gene uncertain. TRBV5-3 is filed as an ORF, its function uncertain. The CDR3 loop spans 15 amino acids. CDR3 sequence (DNA): TGTGCCAGCAGCTTGTCTGGGTTAAACGCAGATACGCAGTATTTT. Its translation is CASSLSGLNADTQYF.

This chain links TRBV4-3 with TRBJ2-3; the D is unclear. CDR3 length: 15 residues. Trimming stripped 2 bases from V and 3 bases from J, with 12 bases between. The germline gives CDR1 LGHNA, CDR2 YSLEER. CDR3 nucleotides: TGCGCCAGCAGCCAAACCTCGACTGATACAGATACGCAGTATTTT. It translates to CASSQTSTDTDTQYF.

The gene calls are TRBV6-2 or TRBV6-3 and TRBJ1-1; maybe TRBD1 (5 bases). The CDR3 spans 16 residues. The germline V and J ends were trimmed by 5 bases and 6 bases, with 22 bases remaining between them. Per germline, CDR1 MNHEY and CDR2 SVGEGT. The CDR3 protein is CASSLPPGTGFAEAFF. CDR3 DNA: TGTGCCAGCAGTCTACCACCCGGGACGGGGTTTGCTGAAGCTTTCTTT.

V and J are TRBV11-3 and TRBJ2-2, with 10 bases fitting TRBD2. Per the germline V gene, CDR1 is SGHNT and CDR2 is YENEEA. CDR3 length: 16 amino acids. Germline trimming cut 3 bases from V and 6 bases from J; bases unmatched to any gene: 7. CDR3 DNA sequence: TGTGCCAGCAGCTTGGCGGGACTAGCGTATTCCGGGGAGCTGTTTTTT. Its protein product is CASSLAGLAYSGELFF.

As DNA, the CDR3 is TGCGCCAGCAGCCAAGGACTAGCGGGCTCCTACGAGCAGTACGTC. It is translated as CASSQGLAGSYEQYV. The V and J genes are TRBV4-3 and TRBJ2-7; TRBD2 matches 10 bases. Germline-derived CDR1 and CDR2 are LGHNA and YSLEER. The CDR3 totals 15 residues. Trimming removed 1 base from V and 0 bases from J; junction bases left unmatched: 0.

In this sample, this clonotype turned up a few times. The chain carries TRBV18 and TRBJ2-1; the D gene could be TRBD1 or TRBD2 (5 bases each). CDR1 is KGHSH, CDR2 LQKENI, per germline. V was shortened by 6 bases and J by 1 base, with 16 bases between the two germline ends. The CDR3 length is 16 residues. CDR3 sequence reads: CASSLQLGDSYNEQFF. For the CDR3, the DNA is TGTGCCAGCTCTCTCCAGTTGGGGGATTCCTACAATGAGCAGTTCTTC.

This clonotype was observed once. The chain links TRBV14 to TRBJ1-1; no firm D call. The CDR3 covers 14 residues. Trimming took 0 bases from V and 2 from J, leaving 7 bases between them. Germline CDR1 reads SGHDN; CDR2 reads FVKESK. DNA of the CDR3: TGTGCCAGCAGCCAAGATCCGAGTAACACTGAAGCTTTCTTT. Translated: CASSQDPSNTEAFF.

This clonotype appeared a few times. In nucleotides, the CDR3 is TGTGCCAGCAGCCGTGGAGCGACTGAAGCTTTCTTT. This encodes CASSRGATEAFF. The V gene is TRBV7-2, the J gene TRBJ1-1; D remains ambiguous. The CDR3 spans 12 residues. Trimming left V 5 bases short and J 5 bases short, with 9 bases between. Germline loops: CDR1 SGHTA, CDR2 FQGNSA.

This clonotype came up many times. This rearrangement joins TRBV7-2 to TRBJ2-3; tentatively, D is TRBD1 or TRBD2 (5 bases each). The CDR3 is 15 residues long. Trimming took off 0 bases at V and 6 bases at J, with 13 bases between the two ends. CDR1 SGHTA and CDR2 FQGNSA come from the germline V gene. DNA of the CDR3: TGTGCCAGCAGCTTAGCGAGGGGTATCGGGGATACGCAGTATTTT. This encodes CASSLARGIGDTQYF.

The gene calls are TRBV7-2 and TRBJ2-1; no firm D call. This CDR3 contains 11 residues. CDR1 is SGHTA and CDR2 is FQGNSA in the germline V gene. Trimming stripped 5 bases from V and 13 bases from J, with 12 bases between. CDR3 amino acids: CASSPPPHQFF. The CDR3 nucleotides read TGTGCCAGCAGCCCCCCCCCCCACCAGTTCTTC. Together with reference TRBV7-2 and TRBJ2-1, the CDR3 gives the full variable domain: GAGVSQSPSNKVTEKGKDVELRCDPISGHTALYWYRQSLGQGLEFLIYFQGNSAPDKSGLPSDRFSAERTGGSVSTLTIQRTQQEDSAVYLCASSPPPHQFFGPGTRLTVL.

This clonotype was recorded many times. This chain links TRBV28 with TRBJ2-2; 11 bases agree with TRBD1. Germline V gives CDR1 MDHEN, CDR2 SYDVKM. The junction had 17 bases not matched to a gene; V was cut back by 6 bases and J by 2 bases. The CDR3 extends over 20 amino acids. CDR3: CASRPPWGGTGGTNTGELFF. Written as DNA, the CDR3 is TGTGCCAGCAGGCCCCCTTGGGGCGGGACAGGGGGAACCAACACCGGGGAGCTGTTTTTT.

This clonotype was observed a handful of times. V gene TRBV7-3 combines with J gene TRBJ2-3; 8 positions agree with TRBD1. The germline V gene has CDR1 SGHTA and CDR2 FQGTGA. V lost 5 bases to trimming and J lost 5 bases; unmatched junction nucleotides: 6. The CDR3 covers 14 residues. CDR3 in amino acids: CASSPRTGIDTQYF. The CDR3 nucleotides are TGTGCCAGCAGCCCCCGGACAGGGATAGATACGCAGTATTTT.

This clonotype has more than one count but fewer than ten. The CDR3, as DNA: TGTGCCAGCAGTTTCCCGGACAGGGGGGATGGCTACACCTTC. It encodes CASSFPDRGDGYTF. The chain recombines TRBV28 with TRBJ1-2; 10 bases match TRBD1. The V segment lost 3 bases and the J segment 6 bases; nucleotides outside the gene matches: 4. This CDR3 is 14 amino acids long. Per germline, CDR1 MDHEN and CDR2 SYDVKM.

The genes are TRBV6-6 and TRBJ1-1, with D maybe TRBD1 (5 bases). Germline assignment: CDR1 MNHNY and CDR2 SVGAGI (reference sequence). With 5 bases removed from V and 10 bases from J, the gap between germline ends came to 11 bases. This CDR3 contains 11 residues. This CDR3 is CASSQGASAFF. CDR3 nucleotide sequence: TGTGCCAGCAGTCAGGGCGCCTCAGCTTTCTTT.